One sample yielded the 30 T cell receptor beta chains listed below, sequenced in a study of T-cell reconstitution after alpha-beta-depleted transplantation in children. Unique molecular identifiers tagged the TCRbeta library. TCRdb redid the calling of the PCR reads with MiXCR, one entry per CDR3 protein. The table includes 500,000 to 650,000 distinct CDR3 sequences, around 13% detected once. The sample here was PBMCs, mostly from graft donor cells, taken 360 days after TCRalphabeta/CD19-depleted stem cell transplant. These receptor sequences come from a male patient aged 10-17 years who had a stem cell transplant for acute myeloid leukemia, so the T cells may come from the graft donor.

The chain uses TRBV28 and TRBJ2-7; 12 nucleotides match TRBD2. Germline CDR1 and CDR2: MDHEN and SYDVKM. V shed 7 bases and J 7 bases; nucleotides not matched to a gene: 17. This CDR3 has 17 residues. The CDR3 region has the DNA TGTGCCAGCAAAGGGGTGGGGCTAGCGGGAGGGGACCGGGAGCAGTACTTC. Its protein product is CASKGVGLAGGDREQYF.

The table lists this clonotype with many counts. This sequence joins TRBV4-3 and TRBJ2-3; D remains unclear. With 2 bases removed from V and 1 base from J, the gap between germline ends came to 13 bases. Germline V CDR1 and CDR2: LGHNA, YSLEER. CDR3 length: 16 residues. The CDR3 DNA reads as TGCGCCAGCAGCCAATTTGGGCTTGGGCGCACAGATACGCAGTATTTT. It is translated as CASSQFGLGRTDTQYF.

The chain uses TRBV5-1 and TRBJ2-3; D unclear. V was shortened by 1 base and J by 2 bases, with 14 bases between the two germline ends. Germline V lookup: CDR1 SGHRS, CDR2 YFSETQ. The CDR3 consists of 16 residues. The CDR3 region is CASSLLTNPPTDTQYF. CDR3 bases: TGCGCCAGCAGCTTGTTAACAAATCCCCCCACAGATACGCAGTATTTT.

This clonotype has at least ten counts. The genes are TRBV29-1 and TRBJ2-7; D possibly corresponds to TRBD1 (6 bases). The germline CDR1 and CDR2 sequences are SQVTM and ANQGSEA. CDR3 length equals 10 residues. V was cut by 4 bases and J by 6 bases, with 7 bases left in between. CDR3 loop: CSVVGGEQYF. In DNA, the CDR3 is TGCAGCGTTGTAGGGGGCGAGCAGTACTTC.

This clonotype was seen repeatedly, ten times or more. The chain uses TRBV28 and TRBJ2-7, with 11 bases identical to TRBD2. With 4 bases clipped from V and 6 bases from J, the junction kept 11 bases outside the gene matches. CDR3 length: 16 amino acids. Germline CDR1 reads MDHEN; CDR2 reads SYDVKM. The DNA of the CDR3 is TGTGCCAGCAGTTCCCCCCAGGGACTAGCGGTAGTCGAGCAGTACTTC. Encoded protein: CASSSPQGLAVVEQYF. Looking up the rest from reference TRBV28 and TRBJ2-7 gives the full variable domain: DVKVTQSSRYLVKRTGEKVFLECVQDMDHENMFWYRQDPGLGLRLIYFSYDVKMKEKGDIPEGYSVSREKKERFSLILESASTNQTSMYLCASSSPQGLAVVEQYFGPGTRLTVT.

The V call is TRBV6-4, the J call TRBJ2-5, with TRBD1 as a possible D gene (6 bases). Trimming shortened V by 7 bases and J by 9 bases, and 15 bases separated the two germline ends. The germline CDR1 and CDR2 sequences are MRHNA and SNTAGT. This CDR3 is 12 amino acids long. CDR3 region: CASTWTARAQYF. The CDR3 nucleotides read TGTGCCAGCACTTGGACAGCTAGGGCCCAGTACTTC.

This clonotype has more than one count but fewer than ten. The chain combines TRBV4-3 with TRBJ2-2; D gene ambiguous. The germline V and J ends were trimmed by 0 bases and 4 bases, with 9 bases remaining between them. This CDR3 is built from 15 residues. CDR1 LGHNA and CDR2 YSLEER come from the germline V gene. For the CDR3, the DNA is TGCGCCAGCAGCCAAGACCCAGAAACCACCGGGGAGCTGTTTTTT. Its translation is CASSQDPETTGELFF.

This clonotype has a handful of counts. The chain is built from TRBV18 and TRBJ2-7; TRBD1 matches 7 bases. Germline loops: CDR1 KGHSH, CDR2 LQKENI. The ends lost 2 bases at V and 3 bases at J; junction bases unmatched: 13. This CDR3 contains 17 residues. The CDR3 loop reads CASSPSGQIYSHYEQYF. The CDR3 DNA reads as TGTGCCAGCTCACCATCGGGACAGATCTATTCACACTACGAGCAGTACTTC.

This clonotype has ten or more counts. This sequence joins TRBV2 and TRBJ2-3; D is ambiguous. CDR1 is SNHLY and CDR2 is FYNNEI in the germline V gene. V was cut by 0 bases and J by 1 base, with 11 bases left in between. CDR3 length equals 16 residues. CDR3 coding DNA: TGTGCCAGCAGTGAAGCGCAGACGAGACGCACAGATACGCAGTATTTT. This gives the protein CASSEAQTRRTDTQYF.

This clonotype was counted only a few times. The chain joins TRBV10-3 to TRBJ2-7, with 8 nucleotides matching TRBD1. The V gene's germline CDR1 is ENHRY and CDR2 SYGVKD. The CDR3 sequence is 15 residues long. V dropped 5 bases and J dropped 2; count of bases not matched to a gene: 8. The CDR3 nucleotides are TGTGCCATCAGTCTCTTAGGACAGGGTGCCTACGAGCAGTACTTC. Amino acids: CAISLLGQGAYEQYF.

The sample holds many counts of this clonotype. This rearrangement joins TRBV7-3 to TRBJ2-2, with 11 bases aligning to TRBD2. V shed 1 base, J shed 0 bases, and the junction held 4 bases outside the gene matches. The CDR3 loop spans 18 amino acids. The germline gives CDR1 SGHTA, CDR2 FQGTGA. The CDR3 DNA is TGTGCCAGCAGCTTAAGGGTGGGACTAGCGGCGAACACCGGGGAGCTGTTTTTT. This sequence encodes CASSLRVGLAANTGELFF. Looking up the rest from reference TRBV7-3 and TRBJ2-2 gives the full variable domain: GAGVSQTPSNKVTEKGKYVELRCDPISGHTALYWYRQSLGQGPEFLIYFQGTGAADDSGLPNDRFFAVRPEGSVSTLKIQRTERGDSAVYLCASSLRVGLAANTGELFFGEGSRLTVL.

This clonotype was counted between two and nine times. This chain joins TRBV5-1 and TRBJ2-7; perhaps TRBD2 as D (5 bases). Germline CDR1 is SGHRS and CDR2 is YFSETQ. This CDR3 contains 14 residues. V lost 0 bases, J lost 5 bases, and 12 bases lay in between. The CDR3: CASSLDRVLDEQYF. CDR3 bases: TGCGCCAGCAGCTTGGATCGGGTACTAGACGAGCAGTACTTC.

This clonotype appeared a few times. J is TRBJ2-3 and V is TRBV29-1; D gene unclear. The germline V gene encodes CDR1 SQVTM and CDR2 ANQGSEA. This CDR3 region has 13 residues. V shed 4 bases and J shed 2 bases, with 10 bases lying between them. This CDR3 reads CSVARVLTDTQYF. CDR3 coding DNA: TGCAGCGTTGCTAGGGTCCTCACAGATACGCAGTATTTT.

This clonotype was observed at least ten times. The chain's CDR3 is CASSQDDRLFHNEQFF. DNA for the CDR3: TGCGCCAGCAGCCAAGACGACAGGCTTTTTCACAATGAGCAGTTCTTC. This chain links TRBV4-3 with TRBJ2-1; D may be TRBD1 (6 bases). This CDR3 contains 16 residues. Germline CDR1 and CDR2: LGHNA and YSLEER. Trimming stripped 0 bases from V and 5 bases from J, with 14 bases between.

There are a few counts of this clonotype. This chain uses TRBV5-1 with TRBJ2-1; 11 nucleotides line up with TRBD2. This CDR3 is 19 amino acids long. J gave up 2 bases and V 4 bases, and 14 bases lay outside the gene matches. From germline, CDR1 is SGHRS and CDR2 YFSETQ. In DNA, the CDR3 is TGCGCCAGCAGCAAGGGACTAGCGGATCGGCTCAGGGCCTACAATGAGCAGTTCTTC. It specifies CASSKGLADRLRAYNEQFF.

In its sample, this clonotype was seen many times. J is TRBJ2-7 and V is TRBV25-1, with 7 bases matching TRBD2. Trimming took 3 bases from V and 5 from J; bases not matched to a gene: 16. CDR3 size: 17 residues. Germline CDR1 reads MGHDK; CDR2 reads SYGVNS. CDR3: CASSDRPSGDPRNEQYF. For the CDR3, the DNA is TGTGCCAGCAGTGATAGGCCTAGCGGAGACCCCCGGAACGAGCAGTACTTC.

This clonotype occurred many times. The CDR3 spells CASSSPGYSNQPQHF. CDR3 sequence (DNA): TGTGCCAGCAGTTCCCCAGGGTATAGCAATCAGCCCCAGCATTTT. The rearrangement uses TRBV28 and TRBJ1-5, with D possibly TRBD1 on 5 matching bases. Trimming took off 4 bases at V and 0 bases at J, with 10 bases between the two ends. Per germline, CDR1 MDHEN and CDR2 SYDVKM. The CDR3 covers 15 residues.

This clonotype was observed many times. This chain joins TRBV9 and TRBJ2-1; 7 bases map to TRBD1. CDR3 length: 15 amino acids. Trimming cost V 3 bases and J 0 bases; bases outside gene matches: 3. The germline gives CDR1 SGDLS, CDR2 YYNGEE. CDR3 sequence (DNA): TGTGCCAGCAGCGGAAACAGGGGCTCCTACAATGAGCAGTTCTTC. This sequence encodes CASSGNRGSYNEQFF.

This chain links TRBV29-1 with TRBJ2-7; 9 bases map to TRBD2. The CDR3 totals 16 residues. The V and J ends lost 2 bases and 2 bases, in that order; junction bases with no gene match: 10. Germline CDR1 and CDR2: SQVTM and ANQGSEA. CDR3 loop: CSVEILAGRHTYEQYF. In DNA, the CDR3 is TGCAGCGTTGAAATTCTAGCGGGACGCCATACCTACGAGCAGTACTTC.

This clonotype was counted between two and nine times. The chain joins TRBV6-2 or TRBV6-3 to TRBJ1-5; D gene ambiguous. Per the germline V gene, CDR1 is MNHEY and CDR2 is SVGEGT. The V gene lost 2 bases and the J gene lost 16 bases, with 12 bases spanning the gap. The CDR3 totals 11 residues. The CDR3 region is CASSYEGLLHF. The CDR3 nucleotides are TGTGCCAGCAGTTACGAGGGCCTCTTACATTTT.

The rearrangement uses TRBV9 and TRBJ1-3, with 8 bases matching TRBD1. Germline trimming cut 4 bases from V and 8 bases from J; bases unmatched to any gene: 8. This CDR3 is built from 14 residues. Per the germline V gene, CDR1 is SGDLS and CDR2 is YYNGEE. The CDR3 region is CASSLRTGRDTIYF. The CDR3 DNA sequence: TGTGCCAGCAGCTTAAGGACAGGGAGAGACACCATATATTTT.

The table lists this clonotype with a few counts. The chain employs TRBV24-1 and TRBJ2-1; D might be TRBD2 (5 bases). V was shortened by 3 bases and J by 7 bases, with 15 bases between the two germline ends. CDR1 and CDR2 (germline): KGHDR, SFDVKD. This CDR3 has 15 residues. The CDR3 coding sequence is TGTGCCACCAGTGATCTCGGACTCTTTCGGAATGAGCAGTTCTTC. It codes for CATSDLGLFRNEQFF.

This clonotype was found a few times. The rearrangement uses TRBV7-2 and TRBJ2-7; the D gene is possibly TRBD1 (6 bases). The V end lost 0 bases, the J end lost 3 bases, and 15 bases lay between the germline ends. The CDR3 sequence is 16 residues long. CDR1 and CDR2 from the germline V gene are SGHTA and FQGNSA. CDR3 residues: CASSLAQSSRGYEQYF. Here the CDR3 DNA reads TGTGCCAGCAGCTTAGCGCAAAGTAGCAGGGGCTACGAGCAGTACTTC.

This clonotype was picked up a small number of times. The CDR3 reads CASSQGDRANTGELFF. The CDR3 nucleotides are TGCGCCAGCAGCCAAGGGGACAGGGCGAACACCGGGGAGCTGTTTTTT. J is TRBJ2-2 and V is TRBV4-3, with 9 bases matching TRBD1. The V gene's germline CDR1 is LGHNA and CDR2 YSLEER. The V segment lost 1 base and the J segment 0 bases; nucleotides outside the gene matches: 0. This CDR3 is built from 16 residues.

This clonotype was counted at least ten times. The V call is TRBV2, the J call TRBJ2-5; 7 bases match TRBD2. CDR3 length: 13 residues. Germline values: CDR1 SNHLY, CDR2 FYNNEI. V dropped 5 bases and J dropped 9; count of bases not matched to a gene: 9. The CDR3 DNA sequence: TGTGCCAGCAGTCCTAGCGGCCAATGGGCCCAGTACTTC. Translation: CASSPSGQWAQYF.

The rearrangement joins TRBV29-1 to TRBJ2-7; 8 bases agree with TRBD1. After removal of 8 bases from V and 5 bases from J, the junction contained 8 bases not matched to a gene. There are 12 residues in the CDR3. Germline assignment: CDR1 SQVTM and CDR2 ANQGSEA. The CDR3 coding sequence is TGCAGCACGCTGACAGGGGTAAACGAGCAGTACTTC. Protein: CSTLTGVNEQYF.

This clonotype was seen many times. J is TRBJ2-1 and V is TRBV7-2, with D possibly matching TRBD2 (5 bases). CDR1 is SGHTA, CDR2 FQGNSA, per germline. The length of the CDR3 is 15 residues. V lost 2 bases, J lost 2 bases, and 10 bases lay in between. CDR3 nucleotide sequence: TGTGCCAGCAGCTTAAGTATCGGGACCTACAATGAGCAGTTCTTC. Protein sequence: CASSLSIGTYNEQFF.

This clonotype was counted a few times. For the CDR3, the DNA is TGTGCCAGCAGCGTAGGGGGACTAGCGGGAGCAACCGGGGAGCTGTTTTTT. Translating it yields CASSVGGLAGATGELFF. This chain connects TRBV9 to TRBJ2-2, with 14 bases fitting TRBD2. The V and J ends lost 0 bases and 5 bases, in that order; junction bases with no gene match: 3. Looked up from germline, CDR1 is SGDLS and CDR2 is YYNGEE. This CDR3 has 17 residues.

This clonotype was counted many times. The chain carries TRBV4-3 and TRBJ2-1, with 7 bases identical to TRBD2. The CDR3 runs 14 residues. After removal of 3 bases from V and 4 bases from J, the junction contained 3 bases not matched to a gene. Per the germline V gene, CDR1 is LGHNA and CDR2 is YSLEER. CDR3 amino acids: CASSHSLAYNEQFF. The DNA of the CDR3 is TGCGCCAGCAGCCACTCACTAGCGTACAATGAGCAGTTCTTC.

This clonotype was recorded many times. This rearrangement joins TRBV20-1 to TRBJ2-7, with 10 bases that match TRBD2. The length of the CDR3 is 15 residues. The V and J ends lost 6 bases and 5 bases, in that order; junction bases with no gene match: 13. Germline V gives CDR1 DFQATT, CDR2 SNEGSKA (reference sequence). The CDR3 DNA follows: TGCAGTGCCGCTCCCGGGACTAGCGTGAGCCACGAGCAGTACTTC. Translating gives CSAAPGTSVSHEQYF.